This paragraph covers one TCR beta chain sequence. The antigen is not known. V lost 6 bases to trimming and J lost 8 bases; unmatched junction nucleotides: 12. Germline V gene data show CDR1 as SGHNT and CDR2 as YYREEE (reference sequence). This CDR3 spans 14 amino acids. The data belong to a study of cytomegalovirus exposure and HLA in healthy donors. Findings of the study overall: Most CMV-associated TCR beta chains were later found to appear HLA-restricted.

60 Vbeta and 13 Jbeta primers were used in PCR. Repertoires were generated with immunoSEQ multiplex PCR, while TCRdb's copy carries only in-frame clones and drops some. The top ten hold 4.9% of the sample, which has about 140,000 clones, 70% to 80% seen once. The chain joins TRBV5-4 to TRBJ1-2; 8 nucleotides agree with TRBD1. The sample consisted of PBMCs. The sequence derives from a woman aged 45-60 years in good health and CMV-seronegative. The DNA for the CDR3 is TGTGCCAGCACCCAGTCAGGGGGCAGTTGGGGCTACACCTTC. Amino acids: CASTQSGGSWGYTF.